These T cell receptor beta chains were read from a single sample in a study of T-cell reconstitution after alpha-beta-depleted transplantation in children. TCRdb re-called the PCR reads through MiXCR, storing one row per CDR3 protein. The table records approximately 640,000 distinct CDR3 sequences, about 15% of them present only once. The source material was PBMCs from the stem cell graft donor, sampled from the stem cell graft. All receptors derive from a human donor who donated a stem cell graft to a child with acute myeloid leukemia. Each CDR3 is given with its conserved first and last residue. Each record gives: V gene, J gene, clone size, D gene, CDR3 DNA, CDR3 protein. The D gene is left open where the match is weak. Where a row states a size, it is once, few, many or the class of an expanded clone; other rows omit it.

TRBV10-3	TRBJ1-6	many	.	TGTGCCATCAGTGAGGGATGGGCAGATGATTCACCCCTCCACTTT	CAISEGWADDSPLHF
TRBV20-1	TRBJ2-1	many	.	TGCAGTGCTAGGGATGGGGGTAGATACGACAATGAGCAGTTCTTC	CSARDGGRYDNEQFF
TRBV20-1	TRBJ2-6	many	.	TGCAGTGCGAGGAAAGGGGCCAACGTCCTGACTTTC	CSARKGANVLTF
TRBV29-1	TRBJ1-2	many	.	TGCAGCGTTGGCCCCGACACGTTCTTAACTAACTATGGCTACACCTTC	CSVGPDTFLTNYGYTF
TRBV20-1	TRBJ2-4	few	TRBD2	TGCAGTGCTAGAGATCAACGAGGACGGGGGGGCAAAAACATTCAGTACTTC	CSARDQRGRGGKNIQYF
TRBV20-1	TRBJ2-1	.	TRBD2	TGCAGTGCTAGGTCCCTAGCGGGGGGTAAAAGGGAGCAGTTCTTC	CSARSLAGGKREQFF
TRBV28	TRBJ2-1	many	TRBD2	TGTGCCAGCAGTTTTCCCTCGGGACTAGCGAAGCAGTTCTTC	CASSFPSGLAKQFF
TRBV12-3/TRBV12-4	TRBJ1-6	few	TRBD1	TGTGCCAGCAGTCTCGACAGGGGAGCGATCGGTTATAATTCACCCCTCCACTTT	CASSLDRGAIGYNSPLHF
TRBV7-9	TRBJ1-4	few	.	TGTGCCAGCAGCTCGGGGCCGCCCGATAATGAAAAACTGTTTTTT	CASSSGPPDNEKLFF
TRBV7-9	TRBJ2-5	many	TRBD2	TGTGCCAGCAGCGCGGGGGGATCGACAGTCCAGTACTTC	CASSAGGSTVQYF
TRBV13	TRBJ2-1	.	.	TGTGCCATCAGCTTCGGGGGCCTCTGCTACAATGAGCAGTTCTTC	CAISFGGLCYNEQFF
TRBV15	TRBJ1-1	.	.	TGTGCCACCAGCAGGGGCCGGCTTGAAGCTTTCTTT	CATSRGRLEAFF
TRBV5-6	TRBJ1-5	many	.	TGTGCCAGCAGCTTGGCGGTTGCAGATGATAGCAATCAGCCCCAGCATTTT	CASSLAVADDSNQPQHF
TRBV5-1	TRBJ2-1	few	.	TGCGCCAGCAGGCCCGAGCGGAGCCAATACAATGAGCAGTTCTTC	CASRPERSQYNEQFF
TRBV6-2/TRBV6-3	TRBJ2-1	.	TRBD1	TGTGCCAGCAGTTACTCCGGGACAGCCTACAATGAGCAGTTCTTC	CASSYSGTAYNEQFF
TRBV7-2	TRBJ2-3	few	TRBD2	TGTGCCAGCAGCTTAGCGCGGGGGGGCTTTCCAGATACGCAGTATTTT	CASSLARGGFPDTQYF
TRBV5-1	TRBJ1-1	.	TRBD1	TGCGCCAGCAGCGGCGGACAGGGGATGAACACTGAAGCTTTCTTT	CASSGGQGMNTEAFF
TRBV5-1	TRBJ2-1	many	.	TGCGCCAGCAGCTTGGAGCTAGCGCACTATGAGCAGTTCTTC	CASSLELAHYEQFF
TRBV20-1	TRBJ2-3	many	.	TGCAGTGCAAGTGGGAGGGGGGGGAGAACAGATACGCAGTATTTT	CSASGRGGRTDTQYF
TRBV5-1	TRBJ2-1	.	.	TGCGCCAGCAGCTTGGGGGGGTGGGAGGTCACAGCTTCATACAATGAGCAGTTCTTC	CASSLGGWEVTASYNEQFF
TRBV5-4	TRBJ2-1	few	TRBD2	TGTGCCAGCAGCTTCGGTTTAGCGGGGTCCCCCTTCTCCTACAATGAGCAGTTCTTC	CASSFGLAGSPFSYNEQFF
TRBV7-2	TRBJ2-1	.	TRBD2	TGTGCCAGCAGCTTTGGGCTAGCGGGGTATCTTGAGCAGTTCTTC	CASSFGLAGYLEQFF
TRBV20-1	TRBJ2-1	many	.	TGCAGTGCCCCTACAACGCAGGCGGGTGAGCAGTTCTTC	CSAPTTQAGEQFF